The 8 T cell receptor beta chains given below trace back to one sample, sequenced in a study of cytomegalovirus exposure and HLA in healthy donors. Primers for the PCR totalled 60 Vbeta and 13 Jbeta. Assay: immunoSEQ multiplex PCR; the TCRdb copy retains only in-frame clones and omits some. The repertoire holds under 200,000 clones, with 85% as singletons. The material sequenced was PBMCs. The origin of the receptors is a woman between 50 and 59 years old in good health and CMV-seronegative.

J is TRBJ2-2 and V is TRBV9; 8 nucleotides match TRBD2. Germline V gives CDR1 SGDLS, CDR2 YYNGEE. Trimming removed 3 bases from V and 1 base from J; junction bases left unmatched: 2. The length of the CDR3 is 15 residues. In DNA form, the CDR3 reads TGTGCCAGCAGCGACGGGGGGGGGAACACCGGGGAGCTGTTTTTT. This sequence encodes CASSDGGGNTGELFF.

The rearrangement joins TRBV5-4 to TRBJ2-2; 9 bases map to TRBD2. The CDR3 loop spans 16 amino acids. Looked up from germline, CDR1 is SGHNT and CDR2 is YYREEE (reference sequence). V lost 4 bases, J lost 6 bases, and 10 bases stayed unmatched. The CDR3: CASSPTRAGGAGELFF. In DNA form, the CDR3 reads TGTGCCAGCAGCCCAACGAGAGCGGGGGGCGCCGGGGAGCTGTTTTTT.

This chain links TRBV6-7 with TRBJ1-4, with 7 bases matching TRBD1. Being an ORF, TRBV6-7 has a function that is uncertain. Trimming removed 0 bases from V and 8 bases from J; junction bases left unmatched: 15. This CDR3 has 18 amino acids. In nucleotides, the CDR3 is TGTGCCAGCAGTTACTCCTACTCTAAGGCAGGGGGGATAGAAAAACTGTTTTTT. The encoded protein is CASSYSYSKAGGIEKLFF.

About this clone itself: It differs at one base from a far larger clone, so likely a read error. This chain joins TRBV5-4 and TRBJ2-7, with 7 bases identical to TRBD2. Germline CDR1 reads SGHNT; CDR2 reads YYREEE (reference sequence). The CDR3 runs 15 residues. The V and J ends lost 4 bases and 2 bases, in that order; junction bases with no gene match: 9. Here the CDR3 reads CASSPGTIGPYEQYF. DNA for the CDR3: TGTGCCAGCAGCCCGGGGACTATCGGTCCCTACGAGCAGTACTTC. Full variable domain (missing parts from reference TRBV5-4 and TRBJ2-7): ETGVTQSPTHLIKTRGQQVTLRCSSQSGHNTVSWYQQALGQGPQFIFQYYREEENGRGNFPPRFSGLQFPNYSSELNVNALELDDSALYLCASSPGTIGPYEQYFGPGTRLTVT.

The CDR3 region has the DNA TGCAGCGTTACCGGGACAGATGGCTACACCTTC. This translates into CSVTGTDGYTF. The chain is built from TRBV29-1 and TRBJ1-2; 7 nucleotides match TRBD1. Losses at the gene ends were 5 bases for V and 6 bases for J; bases not matched to a gene: 3. Germline V gene sequence: CDR1 SQVTM, CDR2 ANQGSEA. The CDR3 has 11 residues.

The chain is built from TRBV5-4 and TRBJ1-1, with D maybe TRBD1 (6 bases). Germline assignment: CDR1 SGHNT and CDR2 YYREEE (reference sequence). V lost 4 bases and J 3 bases, leaving 7 bases between the germline ends. This CDR3 is 12 amino acids long. This CDR3 is CASSTGYTEAFF. The CDR3 DNA sequence: TGTGCCAGCAGCACAGGGTACACTGAAGCTTTCTTT.

V usage is TRBV4-3 and J usage is TRBJ2-2, with TRBD1 matching over 9 bases. Germline CDR1 LGHNA, CDR2 YSLEER. This CDR3 is 15 amino acids long. V lost 3 bases and J lost 4; bases outside the gene matches: 3. The CDR3 region has the DNA TGCGCCAGCAGCCAGGACAGGGGCCCCACCGGGGAGCTGTTTTTT. This codes for CASSQDRGPTGELFF.

In its sample, this clone was seen a few times. The chain links TRBV2 to TRBJ2-7; 7 bases are shared with TRBD2. The V and J ends lost 6 bases and 2 bases, in that order; junction bases with no gene match: 7. The CDR3 covers 14 residues. Germline V lookup: CDR1 SNHLY, CDR2 FYNNEI. DNA for the CDR3: TGTGCCAGCAGGCTCCCCGGGACTACCTACGAGCAGTACTTC. Residues: CASRLPGTTYEQYF.